The T cell receptor (beta chain) described here comes from a study of control samples from healthy donors and cancer patients. Assay used: immunoSEQ multiplex PCR; TCRdb lists only in-frame clones, some missing. The sample comprises roughly 49,000 clones, about nine tenths of which are singletons, and under 45% rests with the top ten. Germline V gene sequence: CDR1 SGHKS, CDR2 YYEKEE (reference sequence). The CDR3 is 16 residues long. V trimming: 4 bases; J trimming: 4 bases; junction bases outside the gene matches: 13. This TCR came from a man in his forties or fifties with head and neck cancer. The source material was PBMCs. The gene calls are TRBV5-5 and TRBJ2-7; 8 bases agree with TRBD1. The CDR3 protein is CASSTWTGPTLYEQYF. DNA for the CDR3: TGTGCCAGCAGCACCTGGACAGGGCCCACACTTTACGAGCAGTACTTC.